The 28 T cell receptor beta chains presented below share a single source sample, sequenced in a study of identical twins. Each CDR3 protein is one row after TCRdb ran MiXCR on the 5' RACE reads. The sample holds 1.5 million to 2 million distinct CDR3 sequences, less than 40% seen once. Sequenced sample: cord blood. Source of these receptors: a newborn girl in good health.

On this clonotype itself: A junction end diverges from the germline sequence, so it may reflect a read error. V gene TRBV9 combines with J gene TRBJ2-1; D might be TRBD1 (6 bases). The germline gives CDR1 SGDLS, CDR2 YYNGEE. This CDR3 has 15 residues. The chain's CDR3 is CASSVSGTSFDEPFF. The DNA for the CDR3 is TGTGCCAGCAGCGTATCCGGGACATCTTTCGATGAGCCGTTCTTC.

The chain uses TRBV7-2 and TRBJ2-3; tentative D call: TRBD2 (5 bases). Trimming shortened V by 3 bases and J by 4 bases, and 11 bases separated the two germline ends. Germline assignment: CDR1 SGHTA and CDR2 FQGNSA. The CDR3 covers 14 residues. This CDR3 is CASSFLGISDTQYF. DNA for the CDR3: TGTGCCAGCAGCTTTCTCGGGATCTCAGATACGCAGTATTTT.

This clonotype was counted ten times or more. This chain links TRBV2 with TRBJ1-2; D call uncertain. V lost 3 bases to trimming and J lost 8 bases, with 4 bases between them. Germline V gene data show CDR1 as SNHLY and CDR2 as FYNNEI. The CDR3 spans 10 residues. The CDR3 DNA reads as TGTGCCAGCAGTGATAGAGGCTACACCTTC. Translation: CASSDRGYTF.

The CDR3 protein is CASSRASSSYNEQFF. The CDR3 bases are TGTGCCAGCAGCAGGGCTTCGAGCTCCTACAATGAGCAGTTCTTC. The chain links TRBV6-1 to TRBJ2-1; possible D gene TRBD1, 5 bases. This CDR3 spans 15 amino acids. The germline gives CDR1 MNHNS, CDR2 SASEGT. V shed 6 bases and J shed 0 bases, with 12 bases lying between them.

This clonotype was seen at least ten times. The chain combines TRBV20-1 with TRBJ2-7; 9 positions agree with TRBD2. CDR1 and CDR2 from the germline V gene are DFQATT and SNEGSKA (reference sequence). The CDR3 consists of 13 residues. CDR3 region: CSARLADSYEQYF. In DNA, the CDR3 is TGCAGCGCCCGACTAGCGGATTCCTACGAGCAGTACTTC.

This clonotype was counted only a few times. The chain employs TRBV20-1 and TRBJ2-3; 8 nucleotides match TRBD1. J gave up 4 bases and V 1 base, and 10 bases lay outside the gene matches. The CDR3 length is 16 residues. Germline loops: CDR1 DFQATT, CDR2 SNEGSKA (reference sequence). The CDR3 sequence is CSARARTGTWADTQYF. CDR3 in DNA: TGCAGTGCTAGAGCCCGGACAGGGACTTGGGCAGATACGCAGTATTTT.

This clonotype appeared a few times. The chain recombines TRBV25-1 with TRBJ1-4, with a tentative D call TRBD1 (6 bases). The CDR3 contains 14 residues. V dropped 2 bases and J dropped 5 bases, with 9 bases sitting between them. Germline V gene data show CDR1 as MGHDK and CDR2 as SYGVNS. The CDR3, as DNA: TGTGCCAGCAGTGAAGAGGGGGAGAATGAAAAACTGTTTTTT. Its protein product is CASSEEGENEKLFF.

This clonotype has just a few counts. The rearrangement joins TRBV9 to TRBJ2-6; D unclear. The germline V gene has CDR1 SGDLS and CDR2 YYNGEE. This CDR3 has 14 residues. Trimming took off 0 bases at V and 3 bases at J, with 4 bases between the two ends. The CDR3, as DNA: TGTGCCAGCAGCGTAGATCGTGGGGCCAACGTCCTGACTTTC. As protein: CASSVDRGANVLTF. Looking up the rest from reference TRBV9 and TRBJ2-6 gives the full variable domain: DSGVTQTPKHLITATGQRVTLRCSPRSGDLSVYWYQQSLDQGLQFLIQYYNGEERAKGNILERFSAQQFPDLHSELNLSSLELGDSALYFCASSVDRGANVLTFGAGSRLTVL.

Remarks on this clonotype: A much more abundant neighbour one base away suggests this may be a read error. The chain uses TRBV10-3 and TRBJ2-4, with D unclear. Judging by the DNA end, TRBJ2-5 fits better; the J call may be wrong. This CDR3 spans 13 amino acids. The germline gives CDR1 ENHRY, CDR2 SYGVKD. This CDR3 is CAISEVSQETQYF. CDR3 nucleotide sequence: TGTGCCATCAGTGAGGTCAGCCAAGAGACCCAGTACTTC.

There are a few counts of this clonotype. The chain uses TRBV20-1 and TRBJ2-3; 9 nucleotides line up with TRBD2. In germline, CDR1 is DFQATT, CDR2 SNEGSKA (reference sequence). The V gene end was trimmed by 6 bases and the J gene end by 2 bases; junction bases not matched to a gene: 6. The CDR3 length is 14 residues. The DNA of the CDR3 is TGCAGTGCCGCCGCGGGGGGGCCCACAGATACGCAGTATTTT. Translated, it gives CSAAAGGPTDTQYF.

The rearrangement joins TRBV27 to TRBJ1-2, with D uncertain. V was cut by 4 bases and J by 4 bases, with 19 bases left in between. This CDR3 has 16 amino acids. From germline, CDR1 is MNHEY and CDR2 SMNVEV (reference sequence). The CDR3 nucleotides are TGTGCCAGCAGTTCCCGAGTTTTTGACGGTCCCTATGGCTACACCTTC. Protein sequence: CASSSRVFDGPYGYTF.

The gene calls are TRBV28 and TRBJ2-3, with TRBD2 as a possible D gene (6 bases). V dropped 2 bases and J dropped 3 bases, with 15 bases sitting between them. The germline CDR1 and CDR2 sequences are MDHEN and SYDVKM. The CDR3 is 16 residues long. The DNA for the CDR3 is TGTGCCAGCAGTTTAGTCGTCGGGAGATCAACAGATACGCAGTATTTT. This gives the protein CASSLVVGRSTDTQYF.

This chain links TRBV20-1 with TRBJ1-5; D not certain. From germline, CDR1 is DFQATT and CDR2 SNEGSKA (reference sequence). This CDR3 spans 12 amino acids. Trimming took 4 bases from V and 3 from J, leaving 7 bases between them. The CDR3 spells CSAMKNNQPQHF. The CDR3 DNA follows: TGCAGTGCTATGAAGAACAATCAGCCCCAGCATTTT.

Concerning this clonotype: Germline and junction disagree at one end, which may indicate a read error. J is TRBJ2-3 and V is TRBV7-2; D remains ambiguous. Germline V gene data show CDR1 as SGHTA and CDR2 as FQGNSA. The CDR3 contains 13 residues. The CDR3 reads CAGSLTFTDTQYF. CDR3 DNA: TGTGCCGGCAGCTTGACGTTTACAGATACGCAGTATTTT. Based on the CDR3 plus reference TRBV7-2 and TRBJ2-3, the full variable domain is GAGVSQSPSNKVTEKGKDVELRCDPISGHTALYWYRQSLGQGLEFLIYFQGNSAPDKSGLPSDRFSAERTGGSVSTLTIQRTQQEDSAVYLCAGSLTFTDTQYFGPGTRLTVL.

The chain joins TRBV11-2 to TRBJ2-3, with D perhaps matching TRBD2 (7 bases). V lost 1 base to trimming and J lost 5 bases, with 13 bases between them. CDR1 SGHAT and CDR2 FQNNGV come from the germline V gene. This CDR3 is 15 amino acids long. The CDR3 DNA follows: TGTGCCAGCAGCTTAGCCGGGGGGCGAGTAGATACGCAGTATTTT. Translation: CASSLAGGRVDTQYF.

This clonotype was picked up many times. The chain couples TRBV27 to TRBJ2-5; 8 positions match TRBD2. The germline V gene encodes CDR1 MNHEY and CDR2 SMNVEV (reference sequence). This CDR3 comprises 14 residues. J lost 5 bases, V lost 2 bases, and 4 bases had no gene match. DNA for the CDR3: TGTGCCAGCAGTTTAGTATCTAGCGGGGAGACCCAGTACTTC. It encodes CASSLVSSGETQYF.

V usage is TRBV20-1 and J usage is TRBJ2-1; D is ambiguous. Germline lookup yields CDR1 DFQATT and CDR2 SNEGSKA (reference sequence). CDR3 length: 13 residues. Trimming cost V 0 bases and J 7 bases, with 10 bases left between them. The CDR3: CSARDRLGNEQFF. CDR3 coding DNA: TGCAGTGCTAGAGACAGGCTAGGAAATGAGCAGTTCTTC.

CDR3 DNA sequence: TGTGCCAGCAACCACGGAGGGGAGCAGTTCTTC. Its protein is CASNHGGEQFF. The chain recombines TRBV19 with TRBJ2-1; TRBD2 is a possible D gene (6 bases). Germline-derived CDR1 and CDR2 are LNHDA and SQIVND (reference sequence). V was pared by 9 bases and J by 10 bases, with 13 bases between. The length of the CDR3 is 11 residues. The full variable domain, rest sourced from reference TRBV19 and TRBJ2-1, is DGGITQSPKYLFRKEGQNVTLSCEQNLNHDAMYWYRQDPGQGLRLIYYSQIVNDFQKGDIAEGYSVSREKKESFPLTVTSAQKNPTAFYLCASNHGGEQFFGPGTRLTVL.

This clonotype was detected only a few times. The chain is built from TRBV21-1 and TRBJ2-4. TRBV21-1 is marked as a pseudogene. There are 13 residues in the CDR3. The CDR3 loop is CASSKACLGGQYF. CDR3 in DNA: TGTGCCAGCAGCAAAGCCTGCCTGGGTGGGCAGTACTTC.

V usage is TRBV5-1 and J usage is TRBJ1-6; no reliable D call. Trimming cost V 0 bases and J 0 bases, with 16 bases left between them. Germline V gives CDR1 SGHRS, CDR2 YFSETQ. This CDR3 has 19 residues. CDR3 nucleotides: TGCGCCAGCAGCTTGGATCCTCAGACGAGGAGCTCCTATAATTCACCCCTCCACTTT. Amino acids: CASSLDPQTRSSYNSPLHF.

V and J are TRBV24-1 and TRBJ2-1, with D maybe TRBD2 (5 bases). Germline CDR1 is KGHDR and CDR2 is SFDVKD. CDR3 size: 13 residues. The ends were cut back, 5 bases at V and 10 bases at J, with 14 bases in the middle. The CDR3 DNA sequence: TGTGCCACCAGTGTTAATCCTTCGGGGGAGCAGTTCTTC. Encoded protein: CATSVNPSGEQFF.

This clonotype was picked up many times. This chain uses TRBV29-1 with TRBJ2-3; perhaps TRBD2 as D (5 bases). Trimming left V 7 bases short and J 1 base short, with 9 bases between. Germline values: CDR1 SQVTM, CDR2 ANQGSEA. The length of the CDR3 is 12 residues. The CDR3 here is CSGEFRTDTQYF. DNA for the CDR3: TGCAGCGGGGAGTTCCGCACAGATACGCAGTATTTT.

This clonotype was counted a few times. This chain uses TRBV28 with TRBJ1-1; possible D gene TRBD1, 5 bases. Per germline, CDR1 MDHEN and CDR2 SYDVKM. V was pared by 4 bases and J by 8 bases, with 20 bases between. The CDR3 consists of 15 residues. The CDR3 here is CASSSGVGGRAEAFF. The CDR3 nucleotides are TGTGCCAGCAGTTCGGGGGTTGGAGGGCGCGCGGAAGCTTTCTTT.

This clonotype was seen only a few times. The V gene is TRBV7-2, the J gene TRBJ1-2, with D uncertain. V lost 3 bases and J lost 0, with 11 bases in between. Per germline, CDR1 SGHTA and CDR2 FQGNSA. This CDR3 has 15 residues. The CDR3 is CASSFTVSSNYGYTF. CDR3 nucleotides: TGTGCCAGCAGCTTCACAGTATCTTCTAACTATGGCTACACCTTC.

In regard to this clonotype: This may be a read error: a much more frequent sequence differs by one nucleotide. The chain uses TRBV20-1 and TRBJ2-1, with D possibly being TRBD2 (5 bases). There are 13 residues in the CDR3. From germline, CDR1 is DFQATT and CDR2 SNEGSKA (reference sequence). CDR3 sequence (DNA): TGCAGTGGCGGAGGCCTCTCCTACAATGAGCGGTTCTTC. Translated, it gives CSGGGLSYNERFF.

This clonotype was seen once. This chain links TRBV5-6 with TRBJ2-1; weak D call: TRBD2 (6 bases). There are 16 residues in the CDR3. Trimming took 4 bases from V and 0 from J, leaving 14 bases between them. The germline V gene has CDR1 SGHDT and CDR2 YYEEEE. In DNA form, the CDR3 reads TGTGCCAGCAGCCTGAGGGAGGACGGCTCCTACAATGAGCAGTTCTTC. Its protein is CASSLREDGSYNEQFF.

This clonotype was counted many times. This chain joins TRBV29-1 and TRBJ1-2, with a possible D match to TRBD1 (5 bases). CDR1 is SQVTM, CDR2 ANQGSEA, per germline. The germline V and J ends were trimmed by 3 bases and 4 bases, with 15 bases remaining between them. The CDR3 extends over 14 amino acids. The CDR3 DNA follows: TGCAGCGTTGATAAAGGACAAGCTAGCTATGGCTACACCTTC. Protein: CSVDKGQASYGYTF.

The sample holds a few counts of this clonotype. V gene TRBV18 combines with J gene TRBJ1-1, with 7 bases aligning to TRBD1. This CDR3 has 17 amino acids. J was trimmed by 1 base and V by 2 bases; bases with no gene match: 10. CDR1 KGHSH and CDR2 LQKENI come from the germline V gene. The CDR3 DNA reads TGTGCCAGCTCACCATGGAGCTCAGGGGGGTGGAACACTGAAGCTTTCTTT. It encodes CASSPWSSGGWNTEAFF.